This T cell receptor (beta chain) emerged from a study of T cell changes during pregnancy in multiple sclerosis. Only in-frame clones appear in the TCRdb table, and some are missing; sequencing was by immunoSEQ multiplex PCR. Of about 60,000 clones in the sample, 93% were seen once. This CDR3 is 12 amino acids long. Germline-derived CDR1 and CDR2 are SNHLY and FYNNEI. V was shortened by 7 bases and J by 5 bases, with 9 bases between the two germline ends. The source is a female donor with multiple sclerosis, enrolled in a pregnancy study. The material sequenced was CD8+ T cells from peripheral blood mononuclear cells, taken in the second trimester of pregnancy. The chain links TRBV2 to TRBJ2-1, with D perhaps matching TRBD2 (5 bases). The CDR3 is CASIRADNEQFF. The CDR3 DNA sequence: TGTGCCAGCATAAGAGCGGACAATGAGCAGTTCTTC.